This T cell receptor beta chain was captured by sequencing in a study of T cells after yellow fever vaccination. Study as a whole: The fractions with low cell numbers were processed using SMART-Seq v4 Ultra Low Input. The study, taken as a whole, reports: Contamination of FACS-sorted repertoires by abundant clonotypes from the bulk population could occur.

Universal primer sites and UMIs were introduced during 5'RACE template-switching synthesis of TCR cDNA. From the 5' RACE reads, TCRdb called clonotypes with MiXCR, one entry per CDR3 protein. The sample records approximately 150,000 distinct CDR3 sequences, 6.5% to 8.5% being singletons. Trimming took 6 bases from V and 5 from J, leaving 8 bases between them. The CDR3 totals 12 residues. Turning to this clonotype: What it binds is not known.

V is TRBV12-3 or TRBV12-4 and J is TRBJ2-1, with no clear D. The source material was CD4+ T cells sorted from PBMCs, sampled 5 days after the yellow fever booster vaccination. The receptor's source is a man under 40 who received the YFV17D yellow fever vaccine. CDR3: CASRTRNNEQFF. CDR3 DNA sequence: TGTGCCAGCAGGACTCGTAACAATGAGCAGTTCTTC.